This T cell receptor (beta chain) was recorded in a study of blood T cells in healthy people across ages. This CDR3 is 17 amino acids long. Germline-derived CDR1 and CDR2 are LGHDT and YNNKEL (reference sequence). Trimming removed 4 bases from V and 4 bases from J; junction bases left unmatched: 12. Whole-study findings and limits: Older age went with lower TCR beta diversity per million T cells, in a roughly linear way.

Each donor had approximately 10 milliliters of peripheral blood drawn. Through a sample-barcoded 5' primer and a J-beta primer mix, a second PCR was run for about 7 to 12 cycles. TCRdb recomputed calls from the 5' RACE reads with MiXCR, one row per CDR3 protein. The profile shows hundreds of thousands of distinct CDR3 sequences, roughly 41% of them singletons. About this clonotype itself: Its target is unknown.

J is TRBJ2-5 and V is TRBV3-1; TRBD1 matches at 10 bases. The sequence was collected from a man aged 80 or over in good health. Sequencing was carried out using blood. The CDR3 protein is CASSPQTGGGSTETQYF. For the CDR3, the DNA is TGTGCCAGCAGCCCCCAGACAGGGGGCGGCTCGACAGAGACCCAGTACTTC.